Listed here is a single TCR beta chain. From the 5' RACE reads, TCRdb called clonotypes with MiXCR, one entry per CDR3 protein. Found here are 350,000 to 500,000 distinct CDR3 sequences, 18% of them singletons; the top ten hold approximately 21%. CDR3 length equals 14 residues. The V gene lost 6 bases and the J gene lost 7 bases, with 16 bases spanning the gap. This sample is drawn from a study of T-cell memory formation after mild COVID-19. For the study at large: Among the donors, TCR clusters were largely specific to each donor.

The receptor's source is a man younger than 35 who had mild COVID-19 (a few samples of this study predate the infection). Cell type and time point are not known. This chain links TRBV12-3 or TRBV12-4 with TRBJ1-3, with D unresolved. The sequenced sample was PBMCs or a T cell subset sorted from them (not recorded which). The CDR3 loop is CASSRSPSRNTIYF. The CDR3 DNA reads TGTGCCAGCAGCCGCTCCCCCTCCCGTAACACCATATATTTT.